These 11 T cell receptor beta chains were all obtained from the same sample, sequenced in a study of post-analysis software for immune sequencing data (dated by TCRdb to between 2015 and 2016). The study at large found these results: Significantly higher frequencies in patients than in controls were found for roughly 5 TRBV segments, including TRBV5-6, TRBV5-1 and TRBV20-1.

The receptor library was made with PCR. For sequencing, an Illumina HiSeq 2500 was employed. To reduce PCR and sequencing biases, unique molecular identifiers were incorporated into the TCR beta cDNA libraries. The raw public reads went through TCRdb reprocessing: fastp at Q25, MiXCR clone calling, in-frame beta chains kept. All rows with the same CDR3 protein become a single entry with the most common DNA and genes. Recorded for this sample are more than 350,000 distinct CDR3 sequences; 30% to 40% of them occurred a single time. The ten largest clones represent about 8% of the sample. Their antigen targets remain unknown. The sequencing input was blood. The receptor source for this set is a girl aged 2 to 10 with multiple sclerosis.

The V and J genes are TRBV15 and TRBJ1-1, with a possible D match to TRBD1 (6 bases). Between the trimmed V and J ends, which lost 6 bases and 2 bases, there was a span of 10 bases. The CDR3 is made up of 13 amino acids. Looked up from germline, CDR1 is LNHNV and CDR2 is YYDKDF (reference sequence). The CDR3 protein is CATRVTGNTEAFF. The CDR3, as DNA: TGTGCCACCAGAGTGACAGGAAACACTGAAGCTTTCTTT. Using reference TRBV15 and TRBJ1-1 for the parts outside the CDR3, the full variable domain is DAMVIQNPRYQVTQFGKPVTLSCSQTLNHNVMYWYQQKSSQAPKLLFHYYDKDFNNEADTPDNFQSRRPNTSFCFLDIRSPGLGDTAMYLCATRVTGNTEAFFGQGTRLTVV.

V gene TRBV29-1 combines with J gene TRBJ2-3; D possibly corresponds to TRBD2 (5 bases). Trimming removed 3 bases from V and 2 bases from J, with 15 bases in between. Germline V gene data show CDR1 as SQVTM and CDR2 as ANQGSEA. The CDR3 has 15 residues. The CDR3: CSVDGLALTTDTQYF. The DNA of the CDR3 is TGCAGCGTTGATGGTCTAGCCTTGACCACAGATACGCAGTATTTT.

This clonotype was picked up one time. The V call is TRBV19, the J call TRBJ2-5; D not certain. Germline V gives CDR1 LNHDA, CDR2 SQIVND (reference sequence). With 5 bases removed from V and 6 bases from J, the gap between germline ends came to 16 bases. This CDR3 contains 14 residues. DNA of the CDR3: TGTGCCAGTAGTCACCCCATGATGATGAAGACCCAGTACTTC. It yields the protein CASSHPMMMKTQYF.

This clonotype was detected once. V and J are TRBV7-2 and TRBJ2-3, with 9 bases aligning to TRBD2. CDR3 length equals 16 residues. CDR1 and CDR2 (germline): SGHTA, FQGNSA. Germline trimming cut 4 bases from V and 2 bases from J; bases unmatched to any gene: 7. The CDR3 DNA reads as TGTGCCAGCAGCTGGAGGGCGGGAGGGCCCACAGATACGCAGTATTTT. Protein sequence: CASSWRAGGPTDTQYF.

J is TRBJ2-7 and V is TRBV7-8, with D possibly being TRBD2 (6 bases). The germline V gene has CDR1 SGHVS and CDR2 FQNEAQ. Trimming shortened V by 4 bases and J by 2 bases, and 9 bases separated the two germline ends. The CDR3 has 13 residues. CDR3 loop: CASSWDFAYEQYF. The DNA for the CDR3 is TGTGCCAGCAGCTGGGACTTTGCCTACGAGCAGTACTTC.

V and J are TRBV29-1 and TRBJ2-5; no reliable D call. Germline values: CDR1 SQVTM, CDR2 ANQGSEA. V lost 7 bases and J lost 3, with 12 bases in between. The CDR3 totals 12 residues. CDR3 bases: TGCAGCGGTCGGACGGATAAAGAGACCCAGTACTTC. Its translation is CSGRTDKETQYF.

The chain recombines TRBV2 with TRBJ2-3; 9 nucleotides match TRBD2. Germline CDR1 is SNHLY and CDR2 is FYNNEI. The CDR3 length is 15 residues. The ends lost 3 bases at V and 4 bases at J; junction bases unmatched: 5. The CDR3 nucleotides are TGTGCCAGCAGTGAGAGCAGCGGGAGGCCAGATACGCAGTATTTT. It yields the protein CASSESSGRPDTQYF.

This clonotype has a handful of counts. The V gene is TRBV29-1, the J gene TRBJ2-1, with D perhaps TRBD2 (6 bases). Trimming took off 2 bases at V and 3 bases at J, with 14 bases between the two ends. Germline lookup yields CDR1 SQVTM and CDR2 ANQGSEA. This CDR3 contains 15 residues. In nucleotides, the CDR3 is TGCAGCGTTGAAACCCTAACGGGGGACTACAATGAGCAGTTCTTC. It is translated as CSVETLTGDYNEQFF.

V and J are TRBV20-1 and TRBJ2-7; D is tentatively TRBD1 or TRBD2 (5 bases each). Judging by the DNA end, TRBJ2-5 fits better; the J call may be wrong. The CDR3 totals 14 residues. The germline CDR1 and CDR2 sequences are DFQATT and SNEGSKA (reference sequence). The CDR3 nucleotides are TGCAGTGCTGGATGTTGGGGACCCGAGGAGACCCAGTACTTC. Translated, it gives CSAGCWGPEETQYF.

Points on this clonotype: A junction boundary mismatches the germline segment, possibly from a read error. The chain employs TRBV7-6 and TRBJ2-7; no firm D call. The CDR3 totals 15 residues. Germline CDR1 is SGHVS and CDR2 is FNYEAQ. CDR3 in amino acids: CANSLVARAEYEQYF. CDR3 bases: TGTGCCAACAGCCTAGTAGCTAGGGCGGAATACGAGCAGTACTTC.

This clonotype turned up a few times. This chain joins TRBV7-8 and TRBJ2-1; D unclear. This CDR3 region has 16 residues. Germline values: CDR1 SGHVS, CDR2 FQNEAQ. Trimming took off 1 base at V and 0 bases at J, with 10 bases between the two ends. This chain's CDR3 is CASSLVRQLSYNEQFF. In nucleotides, the CDR3 is TGTGCCAGCAGCTTAGTTAGGCAGCTCTCCTACAATGAGCAGTTCTTC.